Following are 20 T cell receptor beta chains from one sample sequenced in a study of vaccination effects on CD4 cells after COVID-19. No antigens are known for them. The protocol was immunoSEQ multiplex PCR, while the TCRdb copy is restricted to in-frame clones and leaves out a portion. The sample lists 67,000 or so clones; approximately 70% were seen once. Before sequencing took place, the ViraFEST assay used viral peptide pools to expand antigen-specific CD4+ T cells. At the end of 9 to 11 days of culture, CD4+ T cells were isolated. In the vaccine recipients, nucleocapsid antibodies were negative and there was no prior SARS-CoV-2 infection. Sequencing was performed on CD4+ T cells from PBMCs cultured with HCoV-OC43 spike peptides, taken before COVID-19 vaccination. Subset described: HCoV-OC43 spike overlapping peptide pool stimulation. All receptors come from a human donor who received a COVID-19 vaccine.

The chain uses TRBV6-6 and TRBJ2-2; maybe TRBD1 (5 bases). Trimming shortened V by 6 bases and J by 6 bases, and 17 bases separated the two germline ends. Per germline, CDR1 MNHNY and CDR2 SVGAGI (reference sequence). The CDR3 is 15 residues long. As DNA, the CDR3 is TGTGCCAGCAGCCAACCTACAGGCCCCCCCGGGGAGCTGTTTTTT. Its translation is CASSQPTGPPGELFF.

CDR3 sequence: CASSLGHYEQYV. The CDR3, as DNA: TGTGCCAGCAGCTTGGGCCATTACGAGCAGTACGTC. V is TRBV5-6 and J is TRBJ2-7, with unresolved D. This CDR3 has 12 amino acids. Germline values: CDR1 SGHDT, CDR2 YYEEEE. V was cut by 0 bases and J by 4 bases, with 5 bases left in between.

The chain couples TRBV19 to TRBJ2-5; possibly TRBD1 or TRBD2 for D (7 bases each). Trimming stripped 4 bases from V and 5 bases from J, with 14 bases between. CDR1 is LNHDA and CDR2 is SQIVND in the germline V gene (reference sequence). The length of the CDR3 is 14 residues. CDR3: CASSTAGTVETQYF. The CDR3 DNA reads TGTGCCAGTAGTACAGCGGGGACAGTTGAGACCCAGTACTTC. Based on the CDR3 plus reference TRBV19 and TRBJ2-5, the full variable domain is DGGITQSPKYLFRKEGQNVTLSCEQNLNHDAMYWYRQDPGQGLRLIYYSQIVNDFQKGDIAEGYSVSREKKESFPLTVTSAQKNPTAFYLCASSTAGTVETQYFGPGTRLLVL.

The gene calls are TRBV7-9 and TRBJ2-1; weak D call: TRBD1 (6 bases). The CDR3 is 13 amino acids. Germline V lookup: CDR1 SEHNR, CDR2 FQNEAQ (reference sequence). V lost 2 bases and J lost 6, with 8 bases in between. In DNA form, the CDR3 reads TGTGCCAGCAGCTTATTCAGGGGCAATGAGCAGTTCTTC. Protein: CASSLFRGNEQFF.

V is TRBV18 and J is TRBJ1-3; D is undetermined. From germline, CDR1 is KGHSH and CDR2 LQKENI. This CDR3 has 15 amino acids. V was clipped by 2 bases and J by 0 bases, with 8 bases between them. For the CDR3, the DNA is TGTGCCAGCTCACCAGCCAGGAGCTCTGGAAACACCATATATTTT. Amino acid sequence: CASSPARSSGNTIYF.

V and J are TRBV4-1 and TRBJ1-4; D call uncertain. The CDR3 runs to 16 residues. Germline CDR1 MGHRA, CDR2 YSYEKL. V was cut by 0 bases and J by 3 bases, with 11 bases left in between. This chain's CDR3 is CASSQDKGIANEKLFF. CDR3 nucleotides: TGCGCCAGCAGCCAAGATAAAGGGATAGCTAATGAAAAACTGTTTTTT.

The rearrangement links TRBV5-1 to TRBJ1-5, with D possibly TRBD1 on 6 matching bases. With 5 bases removed from V and 2 bases from J, the gap between germline ends came to 11 bases. CDR3 size: 14 residues. The germline gives CDR1 SGHRS, CDR2 YFSETQ. The CDR3, as DNA: TGCGCCAGCAGTGAGGGGGGCGGCAATCAGCCCCAGCATTTT. Its translation is CASSEGGGNQPQHF. The complete variable domain, with remaining parts taken from reference TRBV5-1 and TRBJ1-5, reads KAGVTQTPRYLIKTRGQQVTLSCSPISGHRSVSWYQQTPGQGLQFLFEYFSETQRNKGNFPGRFSGRQFSNSRSEMNVSTLELGDSALYLCASSEGGGNQPQHFGDGTRLSIL.

The rearrangement links TRBV30 to TRBJ2-3, with unresolved D. The V and J ends lost 4 bases and 2 bases respectively, with 10 bases between them. The CDR3 is 13 residues long. Per the germline V gene, CDR1 is GTSNPN and CDR2 is SVGIG (reference sequence). CDR3 amino acids: CAWTLFATDTQYF. DNA of the CDR3: TGTGCCTGGACTCTTTTTGCCACAGATACGCAGTATTTT.

The chain is built from TRBV5-4 and TRBJ2-5; D is uncertain. V lost 2 bases to trimming and J lost 1 base, with 6 bases between them. CDR3 length: 13 amino acids. Looked up from germline, CDR1 is SGHNT and CDR2 is YYREEE (reference sequence). CDR3 bases: TGTGCCAGCAGCTTTGGAATCCAAGAGACCCAGTACTTC. The encoded protein is CASSFGIQETQYF.

J is TRBJ2-3 and V is TRBV5-1; 10 bases align to TRBD1. Trimming cost V 4 bases and J 4 bases; bases outside gene matches: 6. Germline CDR1 and CDR2: SGHRS and YFSETQ. This CDR3 region has 15 residues. CDR3 region: CASSPGTGAPDTQYF. For the CDR3, the DNA is TGCGCCAGCAGCCCGGGGACAGGGGCTCCAGATACGCAGTATTTT.

The V gene is TRBV5-1, the J gene TRBJ2-3; a weak D match, TRBD1 (5 bases). The CDR3 consists of 16 residues. Germline lookup yields CDR1 SGHRS and CDR2 YFSETQ. V was cut by 0 bases and J by 0 bases, with 11 bases left in between. This CDR3 reads CASSLGGGVSTDTQYF. Here the CDR3 DNA reads TGCGCCAGCAGCTTGGGGGGCGGAGTCAGCACAGATACGCAGTATTTT.

CDR3: CASSPGPGNYGYTF. CDR3 DNA sequence: TGTGCCAGCAGTCCGGGACCGGGCAACTATGGCTACACCTTC. This chain connects TRBV2 to TRBJ1-2, with D possibly TRBD1 on 5 matching bases. CDR3 length equals 14 residues. Germline V gives CDR1 SNHLY, CDR2 FYNNEI. V shed 5 bases and J shed 2 bases, with 12 bases lying between them.

The chain couples TRBV24-1 to TRBJ1-5; tentatively, D is TRBD1 (5 bases). Germline CDR1 is KGHDR and CDR2 is SFDVKD. V was trimmed by 0 bases and J by 2 bases, leaving 13 bases between them. The CDR3 is 17 residues long. CDR3 amino acids: CATSDLLGRDGNQPQHF. Written as DNA, the CDR3 is TGTGCCACCAGTGATTTGCTGGGACGGGATGGCAATCAGCCCCAGCATTTT.

The V gene is TRBV6-6, the J gene TRBJ1-2; a possible D gene is TRBD1 (6 bases). Germline CDR1 and CDR2: MNHNY and SVGAGI (reference sequence). The CDR3 runs 15 residues. V was trimmed by 0 bases and J by 6 bases, leaving 14 bases between them. DNA for the CDR3: TGTGCCAGCAGTTACTCGATCGCCAGGGGTGATGGCTACACCTTC. This translates into CASSYSIARGDGYTF.

The table lists this clone with a few counts. This rearrangement joins TRBV7-9 to TRBJ1-2; 10 bases are shared with TRBD1. There are 16 residues in the CDR3. With V trimmed by 5 bases and J by 1 base, 7 bases remained unmatched. Per germline, CDR1 SEHNR and CDR2 FQNEAQ (reference sequence). CDR3 loop: CASSVYRDRGNYGYTF. In DNA, the CDR3 is TGTGCCAGCAGCGTTTACCGGGACAGGGGTAACTATGGCTACACCTTC.

CDR3: CASSPQIQVNYGYTF. The CDR3, as DNA: TGCGCCAGCAGCCCGCAGATTCAGGTGAACTATGGCTACACCTTC. This chain uses TRBV5-1 with TRBJ1-2; D gene uncertain. Trimming left V 4 bases short and J 2 bases short, with 15 bases between. Germline V gene data show CDR1 as SGHRS and CDR2 as YFSETQ. This CDR3 has 15 residues.

The CDR3 here is CASTRDPRSGANVLTF. DNA for the CDR3: TGTGCCAGCACCCGGGACCCGCGCTCTGGGGCCAACGTCCTGACTTTC. The V gene is TRBV2, the J gene TRBJ2-6; D tentatively fits TRBD1 or TRBD2 (5 bases each). V dropped 7 bases and J dropped 0 bases, with 13 bases sitting between them. Germline V CDR1 and CDR2: SNHLY, FYNNEI. The CDR3 consists of 16 residues.

The rearrangement joins TRBV10-2 to TRBJ2-1; possibly TRBD2 for D (5 bases). This CDR3 is 14 amino acids long. Germline V gene data show CDR1 as WSHSY and CDR2 as SAAADI. Trimming shortened V by 11 bases and J by 0 bases, and 14 bases separated the two germline ends. The CDR3 nucleotides read TGCGCCGCCCGGGGAGCTGGCTCCTACAATGAGCAGTTCTTC. Amino acids: CAARGAGSYNEQFF.

This clone was observed a few times. The rearrangement links TRBV28 to TRBJ1-6; TRBD1 aligns across 9 bases. Looked up from germline, CDR1 is MDHEN and CDR2 is SYDVKM. The CDR3 loop spans 16 amino acids. V lost 4 bases to trimming and J lost 6 bases; unmatched junction nucleotides: 7. CDR3 in DNA: TGTGCCAGCAGTTCCTCTGGGACAGGGCGTAATTCACCCCTCCACTTT. It yields the protein CASSSSGTGRNSPLHF.

The chain combines TRBV5-1 with TRBJ2-2; TRBD2 matches at 12 bases. This CDR3 region has 17 residues. Germline V gene lookup returns CDR1 SGHRS and CDR2 YFSETQ. V shed 3 bases and J 0 bases; nucleotides not matched to a gene: 3. CDR3 coding DNA: TGCGCCAGCAGCTCTAGCGGGGGGGCCCCGAACACCGGGGAGCTGTTTTTT. Translation: CASSSSGGAPNTGELFF.